This TCR beta chain came from a study of low-dose radiotherapy and immunotherapy resistance in tumors. Study information: Over 26 weeks, cohort 2 got 1 Gy every two weeks, reaching 13 Gy. Study patients were administered oral aspirin at 300 mg daily for four cycles from cycle 1 day 1.

This clonotype showed up many times. Specified time point: before trial treatment. Patients who could take part had advanced solid tumors with no tumor-infiltrating lymphocytes. First-strand cDNA used TRAV- and TRBV-specific primers, covering alpha and beta chains. Amplification of TCRs used a constant-region primer and V-primer adapter for roughly 22 PCR cycles. Using its own MiXCR run on the reads, TCRdb lists one record per CDR3 protein. Seen here are more than 50,000 distinct CDR3 sequences, less than 30% observed once, and the top ten hold under 7%. Germline lookup yields CDR1 MNHEY and CDR2 SVGEGT. V was cut by 4 bases and J by 3 bases, with 13 bases left in between. The CDR3 is 14 residues long.

The TCR originated in a male donor with rectosigmoid adenocarcinoma. The sample in question was PBMCs, obtained before treatment. This rearrangement joins TRBV6-2 or TRBV6-3 to TRBJ2-7; D is unresolved. CDR3 residues: CASSSQLGSYEQYF. The CDR3 DNA follows: TGTGCCAGCAGTTCCCAACTGGGCAGCTACGAGCAGTACTTC.